These T cell receptor beta chains were read from a single sample in a study of blood T cell repertoires in COVID-19. The protocol was immunoSEQ multiplex PCR, while the TCRdb copy is restricted to in-frame clones and leaves out a portion. The profile shows 100,000 to 150,000 clones, approximately 71% of them singletons. Sequenced: peripheral blood. Every receptor here comes from a woman aged 70-85 years with acute or convalescent COVID-19. Each CDR3 is given with its conserved first and last residue. D genes are given only for firm matches. For some rows the clone size is stated as once, few or many, or as a class when expanded; others skip it.

clone_size	j_call	d_call	v_call	cdr3_aa	cdr3_nt
NA	TRBJ2-2	TRBD2	TRBV6-5	CASRLADNTGELFF	TGTGCCAGCAGACTAGCGGACAACACCGGGGAGCTGTTTTTT
NA	TRBJ1-1	NA	TRBV6-2/TRBV6-3	CASSYSMGGTREAFF	TGTGCCAGCAGTTACTCGATGGGGGGAACAAGAGAAGCTTTCTTT
NA	TRBJ2-1	NA	TRBV19	CASSPLGGEQFF	TGTGCCAGTAGTCCCCTAGGAGGCGAGCAGTTCTTC
NA	TRBJ2-1	TRBD1	TRBV9	CASSVAGQGGNEQFF	TGTGCCAGCAGCGTAGCTGGACAGGGAGGAAATGAGCAGTTCTTC
NA	TRBJ2-5	NA	TRBV5-1	CASSFGAQETQYF	TGCGCCAGCAGCTTTGGGGCTCAAGAGACCCAGTACTTC
NA	TRBJ2-7	TRBD2	TRBV3-1/TRBV3-2	CASARLAGYEQYF	TGTGCCAGCGCGAGGCTAGCGGGGTACGAGCAGTACTTC
once	TRBJ2-3	NA	TRBV6-5	CASRSGVSTDTQYF	TGTGCCAGCAGGTCAGGGGTTAGCACAGATACGCAGTATTTT
NA	TRBJ1-5	NA	TRBV11-3	CASSLTGYLNQPQHF	TGTGCCAGCAGCTTAACGGGATACCTGAATCAGCCCCAGCATTTT
NA	TRBJ1-2	TRBD1	TRBV30	CAWNWGQLYDGYTF	TGTGCCTGGAATTGGGGACAGCTATACGATGGCTACACCTTC
NA	TRBJ2-7	TRBD2	TRBV29-1	CSAKRESTYEQYF	TGCAGCGCCAAGCGGGAGAGTACCTACGAGCAGTACTTC
NA	TRBJ2-3	NA	TRBV2	CASREDTADTQYF	TGTGCCAGCAGGGAGGATACCGCAGATACGCAGTATTTT
many	TRBJ1-1	NA	TRBV19	CASSIRGVNTEAFF	TGTGCCAGTAGTATCCGTGGAGTGAACACTGAAGCTTTCTTT
NA	TRBJ2-3	NA	TRBV10-3	CAISSSTDTQYF	TGTGCCATCAGTAGCAGCACAGATACGCAGTATTTT
NA	TRBJ2-1	NA	TRBV5-1	CASKEPQGEQFF	TGCGCCAGCAAAGAACCCCAGGGGGAGCAGTTCTTC
NA	TRBJ2-5	NA	TRBV18	CASSPRAPSRETQYF	TGTGCCAGCTCACCACGGGCACCAAGCCGGGAGACCCAGTACTTC
NA	TRBJ2-7	TRBD1	TRBV3-1/TRBV3-2	CASSPQRQGWSYEQYF	TGTGCCAGCAGCCCTCAGAGACAGGGATGGAGCTACGAGCAGTACTTC
few	TRBJ1-3	TRBD1	TRBV6-5	CASRRDRGIGNTIYF	TGTGCCAGCAGGCGGGACAGGGGCATAGGAAACACCATATATTTT
NA	TRBJ2-3	TRBD2	TRBV7-6	CASSRDYSTDTQYF	TGTGCCAGCAGCCGGGACTACTCCACAGATACGCAGTATTTT
NA	TRBJ1-6	NA	TRBV9	CASSVGGVDNSPLHF	TGTGCCAGCAGCGTAGGGGGCGTTGATAATTCACCCCTCCACTTT
NA	TRBJ1-3	NA	TRBV19	CASSQQVLSGNTIYF	TGTGCCAGTAGTCAACAGGTCCTCTCTGGAAACACCATATATTTT
NA	TRBJ1-2	NA	TRBV4-2	CASSQGSSNYGYTF	TGTGCCAGCAGCCAAGGCAGTTCTAACTATGGCTACACCTTC
NA	TRBJ1-2	TRBD1	TRBV2	CASSEQGADGYTF	TGTGCCAGCAGCGAACAGGGGGCTGATGGCTACACCTTC
NA	TRBJ2-7	NA	TRBV6-5	CASSYSPNPYEQYF	TGTGCCAGCAGTTACTCGCCTAACCCCTACGAGCAGTACTTC
NA	TRBJ1-6	NA	TRBV19	CASRGAPYNSPLHF	TGTGCCAGTAGGGGGGCACCTTATAATTCACCCCTCCACTTT
NA	TRBJ2-7	TRBD1	TRBV18	CASSLGTGEQYF	TGTGCCAGCTCACTCGGGACAGGGGAGCAGTACTTC
NA	TRBJ2-7	NA	TRBV12-3/TRBV12-4	CASSTRSSNEQYF	TGTGCCAGCAGTACTAGATCGAGTAACGAGCAGTACTTC
once	TRBJ2-2	TRBD2	TRBV28	CATLAGNTGELFF	TGTGCCACCTTAGCGGGTAACACCGGGGAGCTGTTTTTT
NA	TRBJ2-4	TRBD2	TRBV6-5	CASHAGGTKNIQYF	TGTGCCAGCCACGCGGGGGGTACCAAAAACATTCAGTACTTC
NA	TRBJ2-2	NA	TRBV5-1	CASSLNGENTGELFF	TGCGCCAGCAGCTTGAACGGAGAGAACACCGGGGAGCTGTTTTTT
NA	TRBJ1-5	NA	TRBV30	CAWSVGRSNQPQHF	TGTGCCTGGAGTGTGGGGCGTAGCAATCAGCCCCAGCATTTT
NA	TRBJ1-6	TRBD1	TRBV28	CASSFPGQAYNSPLHF	TGTGCCAGCAGTTTTCCTGGACAGGCTTATAATTCACCCCTCCACTTT
NA	TRBJ2-1	TRBD2	TRBV5-4	CASSLSGGIYNEQFF	TGTGCCAGCAGCCTTAGCGGGGGAATATACAATGAGCAGTTCTTC
NA	TRBJ2-3	TRBD1	TRBV28	CASSSDRGADTQYF	TGTGCCAGCAGTTCTGACAGGGGTGCAGATACGCAGTATTTT
NA	TRBJ2-5	TRBD2	TRBV5-6	CASSTLAGQETQYF	TGTGCCAGCAGCACCCTAGCGGGGCAAGAGACCCAGTACTTC
NA	TRBJ2-7	TRBD2	TRBV7-9	CASSRAGTSREQYF	TGTGCCAGCAGCAGAGCCGGGACTAGTCGCGAGCAGTACTTC